This T cell receptor beta chain was retrieved from a study of control samples from healthy donors and cancer patients. The germline gives CDR1 KGHSH, CDR2 LQKENI. The CDR3 totals 14 residues. V was shortened by 6 bases and J by 15 bases, with 23 bases between the two germline ends. The assay was immunoSEQ multiplex PCR, and TCRdb's table has in-frame clones only and misses some. The profile shows hundreds of thousands of clones, roughly 90% of them singletons. V is TRBV18 and J is TRBJ1-4; maybe TRBD1 (5 bases). Material for sequencing was PBMCs. This receptor was identified in a middle-aged man with head and neck cancer. In DNA, the CDR3 is TGTGCCAGCTCCCGGGACGCGGGGGATGATGCGGTGTTTTTT. It encodes CASSRDAGDDAVFF.